The sequence of this T cell receptor (beta chain) was determined in a study of Tregs in tolerant kidney transplant recipients. Method: immunoSEQ multiplex PCR; TCRdb's copy keeps in-frame clones and lacks some. The table shows over 70,000 clones, with 90% to 95% occurring only once. The CDR3 length is 14 residues. The germline gives CDR1 SGHAT, CDR2 FQDESV (reference sequence). V lost 3 bases and J 8 bases, leaving 13 bases between the germline ends. Notes on the study in general: Expanding Tregs on activated donor B cells appeared to best identify donor-specific TCRbeta clones. For some patients, primers changed over time, blocking nucleotide-level comparison. This study did not directly address biological reproducibility.

About this clone itself: The antigen remains unidentified.

Related graft donors supplied nonmyeloablative bone marrow transplants, and mixed chimerism was transient. CD4+CD25+CD127- Tregs, CD4+CD25- non-Tregs, CD4 and CD8 cells were sorted. V gene TRBV11-1 combines with J gene TRBJ2-2; perhaps TRBD2 as D (5 bases). The starting material was CD4+ T cells from blood (PBMCs), obtained 24 months after the transplant. This receptor was taken from a human patient who received a combined kidney and bone marrow transplant. Among the T cells, some may be from the graft donor. The CDR3 protein is CASSFGVMGGELFF. The CDR3, as DNA: TGTGCCAGCAGCTTCGGGGTAATGGGTGGGGAGCTGTTTTTT.